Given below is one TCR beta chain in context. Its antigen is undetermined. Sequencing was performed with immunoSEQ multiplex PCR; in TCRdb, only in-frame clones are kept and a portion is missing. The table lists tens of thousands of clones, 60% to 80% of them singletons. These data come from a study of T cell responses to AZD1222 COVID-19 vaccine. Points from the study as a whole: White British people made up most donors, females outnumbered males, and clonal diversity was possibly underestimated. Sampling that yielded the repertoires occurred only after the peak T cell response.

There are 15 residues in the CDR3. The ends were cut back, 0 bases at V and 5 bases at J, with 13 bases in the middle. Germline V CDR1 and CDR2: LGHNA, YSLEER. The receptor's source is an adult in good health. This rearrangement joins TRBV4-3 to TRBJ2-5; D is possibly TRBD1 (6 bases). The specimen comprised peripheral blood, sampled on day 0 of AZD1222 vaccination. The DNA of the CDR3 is TGCGCCAGCAGCCAAGACCAAGGGGGTTGGGAGACCCAGTACTTC. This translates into CASSQDQGGWETQYF.